A selection of T cell receptor beta chains follows, all from one sample in a study of radiation and T cells in renal cell carcinoma. Assay: immunoSEQ multiplex PCR; the TCRdb copy retains only in-frame clones and omits some. The top ten hold 3.5% to 5% of the sample, which has roughly 150,000 clones, less than 90% seen once. This sample comprised blood, obtained from a patient whose treatment included radiotherapy and nephrectomy. The source is an older woman with renal cell carcinoma. CDR3s include the opening cysteine and the closing phenylalanine or tryptophan. A D gene is named only where the DNA matches it firmly. Expanded clones get a size class; other rows say once, few or many, or leave the size out.

D gene: .
V gene: TRBV19
clone size: few
CDR3 length: 13
J gene: TRBJ1-6
CDR3 protein: CASSSGQPSPLHF
CDR3 DNA: TGTGCCAGTAGTTCAGGACAGCCTTCACCCCTCCACTTT

D gene: TRBD1
V gene: TRBV7-6
clone size: .
CDR3 length: 14
J gene: TRBJ2-7
CDR3 protein: CASSLGTGGVEQYF
CDR3 DNA: TGTGCCAGCAGCTTAGGGACAGGGGGCGTCGAGCAGTACTTC

D gene: .
V gene: TRBV7-2
clone size: .
CDR3 length: 15
J gene: TRBJ1-1
CDR3 protein: CASSLVGRANTEAFF
CDR3 DNA: TGTGCCAGCAGCTTAGTCGGCAGGGCGAACACTGAAGCTTTCTTT

D gene: .
V gene: TRBV27
clone size: .
CDR3 length: 14
J gene: TRBJ2-5
CDR3 protein: CASRLLASQETQYF
CDR3 DNA: TGTGCCAGCAGACTTCTAGCGAGCCAAGAGACCCAGTACTTC

D gene: .
V gene: TRBV19
clone size: once
CDR3 length: 18
J gene: TRBJ1-1
CDR3 protein: CASSIGIRRDRASREAFF
CDR3 DNA: TGTGCCAGTAGTATAGGGATTCGCCGGGATAGGGCAAGCCGTGAAGCTTTCTTT

D gene: .
V gene: TRBV7-6
clone size: .
CDR3 length: 14
J gene: TRBJ1-4
CDR3 protein: CASSLGGVNEKLFF
CDR3 DNA: TGTGCCAGCAGCCTCGGGGGGGTTAATGAAAAACTGTTTTTT

D gene: .
V gene: TRBV11-3
clone size: .
CDR3 length: 16
J gene: TRBJ1-2
CDR3 protein: CASSASRSTSNYGYTF
CDR3 DNA: TGTGCCAGCAGCGCCTCCCGGAGCACCTCTAACTATGGCTACACCTTC

D gene: TRBD2
V gene: TRBV4-3
clone size: .
CDR3 length: 17
J gene: TRBJ2-3
CDR3 protein: CASSQDLAGPFTDTQYF
CDR3 DNA: TGCGCCAGCAGCCAAGATTTAGCGGGGCCCTTCACAGATACGCAGTATTTT

D gene: .
V gene: TRBV28
clone size: .
CDR3 length: 16
J gene: TRBJ1-2
CDR3 protein: CASSHPLGVGDYGYTF
CDR3 DNA: TGTGCCAGCAGTCACCCACTCGGGGTAGGTGACTATGGCTACACCTTC

D gene: TRBD1
V gene: TRBV4-2
clone size: .
CDR3 length: 16
J gene: TRBJ1-2
CDR3 protein: CASSQEEGGGNYGYTF
CDR3 DNA: TGTGCCAGCAGCCAAGAAGAAGGAGGGGGCAACTATGGCTACACCTTC

D gene: .
V gene: TRBV4-3
clone size: .
CDR3 length: 14
J gene: TRBJ2-1
CDR3 protein: CASSQETIYNEQFF
CDR3 DNA: TGCGCCAGCAGCCAAGAGACCATCTACAATGAGCAGTTCTTC

D gene: .
V gene: TRBV5-6
clone size: .
CDR3 length: 15
J gene: TRBJ1-5
CDR3 protein: CASSGGRYSNQPQHF
CDR3 DNA: TGTGCCAGCAGCGGCGGACGGTATAGCAATCAGCCCCAGCATTTT

D gene: TRBD1
V gene: TRBV7-8
clone size: .
CDR3 length: 16
J gene: TRBJ1-2
CDR3 protein: CASSSDSGRGQYGYTF
CDR3 DNA: TGTGCCAGCAGCTCAGATTCCGGGAGGGGGCAGTATGGCTACACCTTC

D gene: .
V gene: TRBV5-1
clone size: .
CDR3 length: 16
J gene: TRBJ1-3
CDR3 protein: CASSLEGGAAGNTIYF
CDR3 DNA: TGCGCCAGCAGCTTGGAAGGAGGGGCGGCCGGAAACACCATATATTTT

D gene: .
V gene: TRBV19
clone size: .
CDR3 length: 14
J gene: TRBJ1-2
CDR3 protein: CASSPREKDYGYTF
CDR3 DNA: TGTGCCAGTAGTCCCAGGGAGAAGGACTATGGCTACACCTTC

D gene: TRBD2
V gene: TRBV19
clone size: .
CDR3 length: 20
J gene: TRBJ2-7
CDR3 protein: CASSHPSGGLTSGGPYEQYF
CDR3 DNA: TGTGCCAGTAGCCACCCCTCGGGAGGGCTTACTAGCGGGGGGCCCTACGAGCAGTACTTC

D gene: .
V gene: TRBV19
clone size: .
CDR3 length: 13
J gene: TRBJ2-7
CDR3 protein: CASSIGANYEQYF
CDR3 DNA: TGTGCCAGTAGTATAGGGGCGAACTACGAGCAGTACTTC

D gene: TRBD1
V gene: TRBV19
clone size: .
CDR3 length: 16
J gene: TRBJ1-5
CDR3 protein: CASTPRTGAFNQPQHF
CDR3 DNA: TGTGCCAGTACACCCCGGACAGGGGCGTTTAATCAGCCCCAGCATTTT

D gene: .
V gene: TRBV28
clone size: .
CDR3 length: 11
J gene: TRBJ2-1
CDR3 protein: CASSLPTEQFF
CDR3 DNA: TGTGCCAGCAGTCTCCCAACCGAGCAGTTCTTC

D gene: .
V gene: TRBV19
clone size: .
CDR3 length: 13
J gene: TRBJ1-1
CDR3 protein: CASRSTANTEAFF
CDR3 DNA: TGTGCCAGTAGATCGACCGCGAACACTGAAGCTTTCTTT

D gene: .
V gene: TRBV19
clone size: .
CDR3 length: 15
J gene: TRBJ1-3
CDR3 protein: CASSTGRAPGNTIYF
CDR3 DNA: TGTGCCAGTAGTACGGGACGGGCCCCTGGAAACACCATATATTTT

D gene: TRBD2
V gene: TRBV7-3
clone size: .
CDR3 length: 15
J gene: TRBJ2-5
CDR3 protein: CASSFTSGSVAAQYF
CDR3 DNA: TGTGCCAGCAGCTTTACTAGCGGGTCGGTGGCGGCCCAGTACTTC

D gene: .
V gene: TRBV14
clone size: .
CDR3 length: 16
J gene: TRBJ1-3
CDR3 protein: CASSQVEGSLGNTIYF
CDR3 DNA: TGTGCCAGCAGCCAAGTGGAGGGGTCACTCGGAAACACCATATATTTT

D gene: .
V gene: TRBV5-5
clone size: .
CDR3 length: 15
J gene: TRBJ2-7
CDR3 protein: CASSLEGSLFHEQYF
CDR3 DNA: TGTGCCAGCAGCTTGGAAGGGAGTTTGTTTCACGAGCAGTACTTC

D gene: .
V gene: TRBV9
clone size: .
CDR3 length: 14
J gene: TRBJ1-2
CDR3 protein: CASSDVKPPYGYTF
CDR3 DNA: TGTGCCAGCAGCGACGTCAAGCCTCCCTATGGCTACACCTTC

D gene: .
V gene: TRBV5-4
clone size: .
CDR3 length: 15
J gene: TRBJ1-1
CDR3 protein: CASSLGGWVNTEAFF
CDR3 DNA: TGTGCCAGCAGCTTGGGGGGTTGGGTGAACACTGAAGCTTTCTTT

D gene: TRBD1
V gene: TRBV5-4
clone size: .
CDR3 length: 18
J gene: TRBJ1-1
CDR3 protein: CASSLGHRGALSNTEAFF
CDR3 DNA: TGTGCCAGCAGCTTGGGCCACAGGGGGGCTTTATCGAACACTGAAGCTTTCTTT

D gene: TRBD1
V gene: TRBV6-5
clone size: .
CDR3 length: 15
J gene: TRBJ2-7
CDR3 protein: CASSQDRGTGYEQYF
CDR3 DNA: TGTGCCAGCAGTCAGGACAGGGGAACGGGCTACGAGCAGTACTTC

D gene: .
V gene: TRBV5-6
clone size: few
CDR3 length: 17
J gene: TRBJ1-5
CDR3 protein: CASSLRVGSRANQPQHF
CDR3 DNA: TGTGCCAGCAGCTTGAGAGTGGGGAGCAGGGCTAATCAGCCCCAGCATTTT

D gene: TRBD1
V gene: TRBV6-5
clone size: .
CDR3 length: 16
J gene: TRBJ2-2
CDR3 protein: CASSYGDRGSTGELFF
CDR3 DNA: TGTGCCAGCAGTTACGGAGACAGGGGTAGTACCGGGGAGCTGTTTTTT

D gene: .
V gene: TRBV6-6
clone size: few
CDR3 length: 14
J gene: TRBJ1-1
CDR3 protein: CASRRPLRVTEAFF
CDR3 DNA: TGTGCCAGCCGTCGGCCCTTGAGGGTCACTGAAGCTTTCTTT

D gene: .
V gene: TRBV5-4
clone size: .
CDR3 length: 15
J gene: TRBJ1-3
CDR3 protein: CASSFTGTAGNTIYF
CDR3 DNA: TGTGCCAGCAGCTTTACCGGGACGGCTGGAAACACCATATATTTT

D gene: .
V gene: TRBV19
clone size: .
CDR3 length: 17
J gene: TRBJ1-5
CDR3 protein: CASSIYVGGVVGQPQHF
CDR3 DNA: TGTGCCAGTAGTATTTATGTAGGTGGGGTTGTGGGTCAGCCCCAGCATTTT

D gene: .
V gene: TRBV5-1
clone size: .
CDR3 length: 15
J gene: TRBJ2-3
CDR3 protein: CASSLYRTAADTQYF
CDR3 DNA: TGCGCCAGCAGCTTGTATCGGACAGCAGCAGATACGCAGTATTTT

D gene: .
V gene: TRBV11-3
clone size: .
CDR3 length: 15
J gene: TRBJ2-5
CDR3 protein: CASFGSGPQRETQYF
CDR3 DNA: TGTGCCAGCTTTGGGTCAGGACCCCAGCGGGAGACCCAGTACTTC

D gene: .
V gene: TRBV5-4
clone size: .
CDR3 length: 14
J gene: TRBJ2-1
CDR3 protein: CASSSRDGTNEQFF
CDR3 DNA: TGTGCCAGCAGCTCCCGGGACGGAACCAATGAGCAGTTCTTC

D gene: .
V gene: TRBV19
clone size: .
CDR3 length: 16
J gene: TRBJ1-5
CDR3 protein: CASSIASGSSNQPQHF
CDR3 DNA: TGTGCCAGTAGTATAGCTTCGGGTTCTAGCAATCAGCCCCAGCATTTT

D gene: .
V gene: TRBV5-5
clone size: .
CDR3 length: 16
J gene: TRBJ1-5
CDR3 protein: CASSITDRSSNQPQHF
CDR3 DNA: TGTGCCAGCAGCATAACCGACAGGAGTAGCAATCAGCCCCAGCATTTT

D gene: .
V gene: TRBV6-1
clone size: few
CDR3 length: 13
J gene: TRBJ1-1
CDR3 protein: CASSKTLTTEAFF
CDR3 DNA: TGTGCCAGCAGCAAGACCTTAACCACTGAAGCTTTCTTT

D gene: TRBD1
V gene: TRBV7-2
clone size: once
CDR3 length: 18
J gene: TRBJ1-6
CDR3 protein: CASSQSLGGGSYNSPLHF
CDR3 DNA: TGTGCCAGCAGCCAAAGTTTAGGGGGCGGGTCCTATAATTCACCCCTCCACTTT

D gene: TRBD1
V gene: TRBV19
clone size: .
CDR3 length: 15
J gene: TRBJ1-5
CDR3 protein: CASSLGQGRNQPQHF
CDR3 DNA: TGTGCCAGTAGCCTCGGACAGGGGAGGAATCAGCCCCAGCATTTT

D gene: TRBD1
V gene: TRBV27
clone size: .
CDR3 length: 14
J gene: TRBJ1-6
CDR3 protein: CASSIQGAEAPLHF
CDR3 DNA: TGTGCCAGCAGTATACAGGGGGCGGAAGCACCCCTCCACTTT

D gene: .
V gene: TRBV27
clone size: .
CDR3 length: 15
J gene: TRBJ1-5
CDR3 protein: CASSRLHNPNQPQHF
CDR3 DNA: TGTGCCAGCAGTCGTCTGCATAATCCTAATCAGCCCCAGCATTTT

D gene: .
V gene: TRBV19
clone size: .
CDR3 length: 18
J gene: TRBJ1-2
CDR3 protein: CASSIQAGGPRDYYGYTF
CDR3 DNA: TGTGCCAGTAGTATTCAGGCAGGTGGTCCTCGCGACTACTATGGCTACACCTTC

D gene: .
V gene: TRBV10-3
clone size: .
CDR3 length: 14
J gene: TRBJ1-4
CDR3 protein: CAISDTGLVEKLFF
CDR3 DNA: TGTGCCATCAGTGACACGGGTTTGGTCGAAAAACTGTTTTTT

D gene: .
V gene: TRBV10-3
clone size: once
CDR3 length: 13
J gene: TRBJ1-5
CDR3 protein: CASQGRDNQPQHF
CDR3 DNA: TGTGCCAGCCAGGGGAGAGACAATCAGCCCCAGCATTTT

D gene: .
V gene: TRBV6-1
clone size: .
CDR3 length: 16
J gene: TRBJ1-1
CDR3 protein: CASSARGQGLNTEAFF
CDR3 DNA: TGTGCCAGCAGTGCCCGGGGCCAGGGCCTGAACACTGAAGCTTTCTTT

D gene: .
V gene: TRBV5-4
clone size: once
CDR3 length: 13
J gene: TRBJ1-1
CDR3 protein: CASSLYEYTEAFF
CDR3 DNA: TGTGCCAGCAGCTTGTATGAGTACACTGAAGCTTTCTTT